These 19 T cell receptor beta chains were sequenced from one sample in a study of beta chain features in type 1 diabetes. Study-level points and caveats: For Type 1 diabetes patients, all four CD4+ subsets carried TCRB CDR3s that were moderately but significantly shorter.

For these TCRs, the target antigens are not known. Isolated RNA was reverse transcribed in full, so expressed TCRB transcripts were sequenced. TCRdb keeps only in-frame clones here, not all; method: immunoSEQ multiplex PCR. The data hold almost 350,000 clones, with roughly a tenth observed a single time. The sequenced material came from central memory CD4+ T cells from blood. The receptors originated from a man aged 30 to 45 with type 1 diabetes.

This clone came up a few times. V gene TRBV28 combines with J gene TRBJ2-3, with 7 bases identical to TRBD1. Germline V gene data show CDR1 as MDHEN and CDR2 as SYDVKM. J lost 3 bases, V lost 2 bases, and 5 bases had no gene match. The length of the CDR3 is 15 residues. The CDR3 bases are TGTGCCAGCAGTTTAACAGGGGTTATGACAGATACGCAGTATTTT. Translating gives CASSLTGVMTDTQYF.

The rearrangement links TRBV7-8 to TRBJ2-7; possibly TRBD1 or TRBD2 for D (5 bases each). CDR1 is SGHVS, CDR2 FQNEAQ, per germline. V was cut by 0 bases and J by 4 bases, with 13 bases left in between. This CDR3 has 15 residues. CDR3 DNA sequence: TGTGCCAGCAGCTTAGCTGAGGGGCCGCAGTACGAGCAGTACTTC. The encoded protein is CASSLAEGPQYEQYF.

This clone has just a few counts. V is TRBV4-1 and J is TRBJ2-5; unclear D gene. Trimming stripped 3 bases from V and 4 bases from J, with 21 bases between. Germline V CDR1 and CDR2: MGHRA, YSYEKL. The CDR3 extends over 17 amino acids. In nucleotides, the CDR3 is TGCGCCAGCAGCCACGCCCGGGTAACGAAATTCCGAGAGACCCAGTACTTC. This sequence encodes CASSHARVTKFRETQYF.

The CDR3 spells CASSLDYGGTQPQHF. CDR3 coding DNA: TGTGCCAGCAGCTTAGATTATGGGGGGACTCAGCCCCAGCATTTT. The chain couples TRBV11-3 to TRBJ1-5; maybe TRBD1 (5 bases). The CDR3 contains 15 residues. Germline V gives CDR1 SGHNT, CDR2 YENEEA. V was clipped by 0 bases and J by 6 bases, with 12 bases between them.

This sequence joins TRBV5-6 and TRBJ1-2; the D is unclear. Germline CDR1 reads SGHDT; CDR2 reads YYEEEE. Trimming stripped 0 bases from V and 8 bases from J, with 8 bases between. The CDR3 sequence is 12 residues long. DNA of the CDR3: TGTGCCAGCAGCTTGGAGTTTGACGGCTACACCTTC. Translating gives CASSLEFDGYTF.

This clone was counted a few times. The V and J genes are TRBV29-1 and TRBJ1-2, with D tentatively TRBD1 (5 bases). V lost 3 bases to trimming and J lost 7 bases, with 12 bases between them. The CDR3 length is 12 residues. The V gene's germline CDR1 is SQVTM and CDR2 ANQGSEA. The CDR3: CSVDAGEGGYTF. The CDR3 bases are TGCAGCGTTGACGCGGGGGAGGGTGGCTACACCTTC.

This clone showed up just a few times. V and J are TRBV7-2 and TRBJ2-3; D tentatively reads TRBD1 or TRBD2 (6 bases each). The CDR3 consists of 14 residues. Germline assignment: CDR1 SGHTA and CDR2 FQGNSA. V shed 3 bases and J shed 6 bases, with 13 bases lying between them. CDR3 sequence reads: CASSFGGSKDTQYF. DNA of the CDR3: TGTGCCAGCAGCTTCGGGGGCAGCAAGGATACGCAGTATTTT.

The chain couples TRBV7-2 to TRBJ2-3, with 7 nucleotides matching TRBD2. Germline V gives CDR1 SGHTA, CDR2 FQGNSA. Trimming removed 2 bases from V and 3 bases from J; junction bases left unmatched: 5. This CDR3 contains 15 residues. The CDR3, as DNA: TGTGCCAGCAGCTTACAGCCCGGGGGGACAGATACGCAGTATTTT. Encoded protein: CASSLQPGGTDTQYF.

This clone was detected a few times. The V and J genes are TRBV11-2 and TRBJ2-7, with unresolved D. Trimming pared 2 bases from V and 4 bases from J, leaving 9 bases between. CDR3 length: 13 amino acids. CDR1 SGHAT and CDR2 FQNNGV come from the germline V gene. CDR3 nucleotides: TGTGCCAGCAGCTTAAAGTCGGCATACGAGCAGTACTTC. The encoded protein is CASSLKSAYEQYF. The variable domain in full, completed from reference TRBV11-2 and TRBJ2-7, reads EAGVAQSPRYKIIEKRQSVAFWCNPISGHATLYWYQQILGQGPKLLIQFQNNGVVDDSQLPKDRFSAERLKGVDSTLKIQPAKLEDSAVYLCASSLKSAYEQYFGPGTRLTVT.

The chain has TRBV2 and TRBJ1-1, with TRBD1 as a possible D gene (5 bases). This CDR3 has 15 amino acids. Trimming stripped 7 bases from V and 0 bases from J, with 15 bases between. CDR1 and CDR2 from the germline V gene are SNHLY and FYNNEI. The DNA for the CDR3 is TGTGCCAGCAACCAAGGGGCTAATATGAACACTGAAGCTTTCTTT. This translates into CASNQGANMNTEAFF.

This clone was counted a few times. The J gene is TRBJ2-7, the V gene TRBV28; D not resolved. Trimming cost V 1 base and J 2 bases, with 12 bases left between them. This CDR3 region has 15 residues. Germline V gene sequence: CDR1 MDHEN, CDR2 SYDVKM. The CDR3 protein is CASSLYRASPYEQYF. In DNA form, the CDR3 reads TGTGCCAGCAGTTTATATCGGGCCAGCCCCTACGAGCAGTACTTC.

The rearrangement joins TRBV27 to TRBJ1-1; D might be TRBD1 (5 bases). The V gene lost 4 bases and the J gene lost 3 bases, with 9 bases spanning the gap. CDR3 length equals 13 residues. CDR1 and CDR2 from the germline V gene are MNHEY and SMNVEV (reference sequence). In DNA form, the CDR3 reads TGTGCCAGCAGTTATGGGGGGTACACTGAAGCTTTCTTT. Its translation is CASSYGGYTEAFF.

This chain uses TRBV10-3 with TRBJ2-1, with 11 bases identical to TRBD2. V dropped 10 bases and J dropped 0; count of bases not matched to a gene: 11. CDR3 length: 17 residues. CDR1 is ENHRY and CDR2 is SYGVKD in the germline V gene. CDR3 DNA: TGTGCCAGCCTTGGGACTAGCGGTGATAGCTCCTACAATGAGCAGTTCTTC. This gives the protein CASLGTSGDSSYNEQFF.

In its sample, this clone was seen a few times. The J gene is TRBJ1-1, the V gene TRBV18; D not resolved. Germline loops: CDR1 KGHSH, CDR2 LQKENI. Deletions cut 6 bases from V and 0 bases from J, with 20 bases between. This CDR3 has 17 amino acids. The CDR3 DNA reads as TGTGCCAGCTCCGACACCGGAGACGGAACCATGAACACTGAAGCTTTCTTT. It specifies CASSDTGDGTMNTEAFF.

The rearrangement uses TRBV7-2 and TRBJ2-7, with D perhaps TRBD1 (5 bases). The V gene's germline CDR1 is SGHTA and CDR2 FQGNSA. V was pared by 5 bases and J by 4 bases, with 12 bases between. This CDR3 is 13 amino acids long. The CDR3 coding sequence is TGTGCCAGCAGCCCAGGCAGGGCATACGAGCAGTACTTC. Translating gives CASSPGRAYEQYF.

This clone was picked up a small number of times. The chain is built from TRBV7-2 and TRBJ1-5; D is undetermined. CDR1 and CDR2 (germline): SGHTA, FQGNSA. Trimming took 4 bases from V and 2 from J, leaving 15 bases between them. This CDR3 spans 16 amino acids. CDR3 DNA sequence: TGTGCCAGCAGCTCAAGACCGGATGGTGGCAATCAGCCCCAGCATTTT. This translates into CASSSRPDGGNQPQHF.

The table lists this clone with a few counts. The chain has TRBV6-6 and TRBJ2-1, with 8 bases that match TRBD2. The CDR3 covers 15 residues. Germline V gene data show CDR1 as MNHNY and CDR2 as SVGAGI (reference sequence). Trimming took 3 bases from V and 8 from J; bases not matched to a gene: 9. The CDR3 region has the DNA TGTGCCAGCAGTTATCAAGAGCGGGGGTCGGATGAGCAGTTCTTC. Translated, it gives CASSYQERGSDEQFF.

This clone was detected only a few times. Written as DNA, the CDR3 is TGTGCCAGCCACAACGGCCAATATAGCAATCAGCCCCAGCATTTT. This codes for CASHNGQYSNQPQHF. This sequence joins TRBV7-8 and TRBJ1-5; D gene uncertain. The V gene lost 8 bases and the J gene lost 0 bases, with 14 bases spanning the gap. CDR3 length: 15 residues. CDR1 and CDR2 (germline): SGHVS, FQNEAQ.

This clone has just a few counts. The CDR3 reads CASSLREDWSGNEQFF. The DNA for the CDR3 is TGTGCCAGCAGCCTCAGGGAGGACTGGAGCGGCAATGAGCAGTTCTTC. This sequence joins TRBV5-6 and TRBJ2-1; TRBD2 might be the D (6 bases). V was shortened by 4 bases and J by 6 bases, with 20 bases between the two germline ends. CDR1 SGHDT and CDR2 YYEEEE come from the germline V gene. The CDR3 has 16 residues.